This entry concerns a single T cell receptor (beta chain). As to time point: persistent/refractory GD, antithyroid drugs over 5 years with positive TRAb. Construction of the TCR library relied on RNA isolated from PBMCs. The data were taken from a study of regulatory T cells in long-lasting Graves disease. With iRepertoire HTBI primers and Arm-PCR of CDR3 regions, TCR beta libraries were built. In the authors' workflow: Across all samples, about 60 TRBV segments and around 13 TRBJ segments were identified. MiXCR, applied by TCRdb to the multiplex PCR reads, yields one record per CDR3 protein. The V and J calls reflect TCRdb's pipeline rather than the authors' work. Of nearly 350,000 distinct CDR3 sequences in the sample, less than 20% were seen once. This clonotype originated in a female donor with Graves disease. Here the sequenced sample was peripheral blood mononuclear cells (PBMCs), taken when the disease was refractory, from a patient treated with antithyroid drugs.

The CDR3: CASSQDSRHGDEQFF. The CDR3 DNA reads as TGTGCCAGCAGCCAAGATTCCAGGCATGGCGATGAGCAGTTCTTC. The chain carries TRBV3-1 and TRBJ2-1; D not resolved. V was shortened by 0 bases and J by 8 bases, with 14 bases between the two germline ends. CDR1 and CDR2 (germline): LGHDT, YNNKEL (reference sequence). The CDR3 is made up of 15 amino acids.